This T cell receptor (beta chain) comes out of a study of OX40 agonist ivuxolimab in advanced cancers. Study as a whole: Patients' therapy was ivuxolimab, an antibody that acts as an agonist of OX40 (CD134). Past anti-PD-1, anti-PD-L1 or anti-CTLA-4 therapy was accepted, and 30% to 45% had received some. Study-level points and caveats: Both CD4+ and CD8+ T cell populations in blood had undergone clonal expansion by week 6 at 0.1 to 3.0 mg/kg.

Details on this clone: Its antigen is not identified.

Clones were read by immunoSEQ multiplex PCR, and TCRdb kept only the in-frame ones, dropping some. Here the sample spans approximately 84,000 clones, approximately 94% being singletons. CDR1 and CDR2 from the germline V gene are SGHVS and FNYEAQ. The CDR3 sequence is 15 residues long. Trimming pared 1 base from V and 1 base from J, leaving 10 bases between. This TCR was recovered from an adult with an advanced solid tumor such as melanoma, head and neck, liver or kidney cancer. The chain employs TRBV7-6 and TRBJ1-1, with D tentatively TRBD1 (5 bases). This specimen consisted of CD4+ or CD8+ T cells sorted from blood, obtained in a trial of the OX40 agonist ivuxolimab. The CDR3 loop reads CASSLELGTNTEAFF. As DNA, the CDR3 is TGTGCCAGCAGCTTAGAGCTAGGGACGAACACTGAAGCTTTCTTT.